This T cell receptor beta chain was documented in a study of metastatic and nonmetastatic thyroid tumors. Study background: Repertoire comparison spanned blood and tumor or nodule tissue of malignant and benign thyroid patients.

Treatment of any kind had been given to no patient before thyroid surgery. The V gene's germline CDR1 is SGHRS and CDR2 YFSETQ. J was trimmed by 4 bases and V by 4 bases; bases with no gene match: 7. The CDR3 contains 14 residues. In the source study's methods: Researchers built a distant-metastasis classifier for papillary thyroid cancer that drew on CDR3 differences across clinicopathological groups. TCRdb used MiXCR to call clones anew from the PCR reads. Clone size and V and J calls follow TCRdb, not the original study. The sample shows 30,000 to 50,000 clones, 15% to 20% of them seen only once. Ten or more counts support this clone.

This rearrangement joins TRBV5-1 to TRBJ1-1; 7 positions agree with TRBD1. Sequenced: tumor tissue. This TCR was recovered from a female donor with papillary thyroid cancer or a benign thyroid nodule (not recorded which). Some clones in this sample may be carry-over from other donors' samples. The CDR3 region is CASSPQGGVTEAFF. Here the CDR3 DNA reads TGCGCCAGCAGCCCGCAGGGGGGGGTCACTGAAGCTTTCTTT.